A single sample gave rise to the 16 T cell receptor beta chains below, sequenced in a study of cytomegalovirus exposure and HLA in healthy donors. The PCR made use of 60 Vbeta and 13 Jbeta primers. Generated by immunoSEQ multiplex PCR, the TCRdb table keeps only in-frame clones and is missing some. This table has approximately 140,000 clones, 81% appearing once. The specimen sequenced was PBMCs. The receptors derive from a man aged 18 to 30 in good health and CMV-seronegative.

The chain recombines TRBV29-1 with TRBJ1-2, with a tentative D call TRBD1 (6 bases). This CDR3 has 12 residues. In germline, CDR1 is SQVTM, CDR2 ANQGSEA. Trimming took off 7 bases at V and 0 bases at J, with 9 bases between the two ends. The chain's CDR3 is CSGGQPNYGYTF. In nucleotides, the CDR3 is TGCAGCGGCGGACAGCCTAACTATGGCTACACCTTC.

This rearrangement joins TRBV29-1 to TRBJ1-2; 7 bases align to TRBD1. Germline CDR1 and CDR2: SQVTM and ANQGSEA. The CDR3 length is 15 residues. With 6 bases clipped from V and 3 bases from J, the junction kept 13 bases outside the gene matches. In DNA, the CDR3 is TGCAGCGTGGATGACAGGGCGTCCCTGGACTATGGCTACACCTTC. This codes for CSVDDRASLDYGYTF.

V usage is TRBV30 and J usage is TRBJ1-2, with 11 bases aligning to TRBD1. The germline V gene has CDR1 GTSNPN and CDR2 SVGIG (reference sequence). The V and J ends lost 7 bases and 7 bases, in that order; junction bases with no gene match: 11. The CDR3 runs 14 residues. The CDR3 region is CASPMRTGGFGYTF. Written as DNA, the CDR3 is TGTGCCTCACCAATGCGGACAGGGGGCTTTGGCTACACCTTC.

The CDR3 DNA is TGTGCCAGTAGTAACGGAGGCTCTTTTGGCTACACCTTC. Its protein is CASSNGGSFGYTF. The chain joins TRBV19 to TRBJ1-2; D gene uncertain. Germline lookup yields CDR1 LNHDA and CDR2 SQIVND (reference sequence). V lost 4 bases, J lost 7 bases, and 13 bases lay in between. CDR3 size: 13 residues.

Comments on this clone: One end of the junction fails to match germline, which may point to a read error. V usage is TRBV7-2 and J usage is TRBJ1-6; D is unresolved. The germline V gene has CDR1 SGHTA and CDR2 FQGNSA. CDR3 length equals 12 residues. CDR3 residues: CASNLLNSPLHF. For the CDR3, the DNA is TGTGCCAGCAACTTATTAAATTCACCCCTCCACTTT.

This clone was counted a few times. The chain recombines TRBV16 with TRBJ1-4, with D tentatively TRBD1 (6 bases). The germline V and J ends were trimmed by 4 bases and 5 bases, with 14 bases remaining between them. CDR1 is KGHSY, CDR2 FQNENV, per germline. The CDR3 is 15 amino acids. In nucleotides, the CDR3 is TGTGCCAGCAGCCTTCAGGGGACCGAGAATGAAAAACTGTTTTTT. Translation gives CASSLQGTENEKLFF.

The chain combines TRBV30 with TRBJ1-1; D unresolved. Germline assignment: CDR1 GTSNPN and CDR2 SVGIG (reference sequence). Trimming stripped 2 bases from V and 1 base from J, with 11 bases between. The CDR3 covers 14 residues. CDR3 loop: CAWSRPAGNTEAFF. The DNA for the CDR3 is TGTGCCTGGAGTAGACCCGCAGGGAACACTGAAGCTTTCTTT. The complete variable domain, with remaining parts taken from reference TRBV30 and TRBJ1-1, reads SQTIHQWPATLVQPVGSPLSLECTVEGTSNPNLYWYRQAAGRGLQLLFYSVGIGQISSEVPQNLSASRPQDRQFILSSKKLLLSDSGFYLCAWSRPAGNTEAFFGQGTRLTVV.

V is TRBV9 and J is TRBJ1-1; 7 bases line up with TRBD1. In germline, CDR1 is SGDLS, CDR2 YYNGEE. The CDR3 is made up of 15 amino acids. V dropped 0 bases and J dropped 3; count of bases not matched to a gene: 5. The CDR3 is CASSVGQGYHTEAFF. CDR3 sequence (DNA): TGTGCCAGCAGCGTAGGACAGGGCTACCACACTGAAGCTTTCTTT.

V gene TRBV4-3 combines with J gene TRBJ1-5; 7 positions match TRBD1. CDR3 length: 15 residues. Germline values: CDR1 LGHNA, CDR2 YSLEER. The V and J ends lost 0 bases and 4 bases, in that order; junction bases with no gene match: 3. The CDR3 nucleotides are TGCGCCAGCAGCCAAGAGTACAGGGGAAATCAGCCCCAGCATTTT. It codes for CASSQEYRGNQPQHF.

The rearrangement joins TRBV5-1 to TRBJ2-1; TRBD2 matches at 12 bases. V lost 3 bases, J lost 3 bases, and 19 bases stayed unmatched. The germline gives CDR1 SGHRS, CDR2 YFSETQ. CDR3 length equals 21 residues. The CDR3 loop reads CASSWGLLTSGGSRGYNEQFF. DNA of the CDR3: TGCGCCAGCAGCTGGGGCCTCTTGACTAGCGGGGGCTCTCGGGGCTACAATGAGCAGTTCTTC.

The rearrangement joins TRBV7-8 to TRBJ2-3; the D is unclear. CDR3 length: 15 residues. V was clipped by 3 bases and J by 4 bases, with 14 bases between them. CDR1 is SGHVS and CDR2 is FQNEAQ in the germline V gene. The CDR3 DNA sequence: TGTGCCAGCAGCTTGAGGCAACTGGTTGCAGATACGCAGTATTTT. Encoded protein: CASSLRQLVADTQYF.

This clone came up a few times. V usage is TRBV30 and J usage is TRBJ1-2; tentative D call: TRBD1 (5 bases). This CDR3 region has 13 residues. Trimming shortened V by 0 bases and J by 8 bases, and 13 bases separated the two germline ends. Germline-derived CDR1 and CDR2 are GTSNPN and SVGIG (reference sequence). The CDR3: CAWSVSGFKGYTF. The CDR3 DNA reads TGTGCCTGGAGTGTATCAGGGTTCAAGGGCTACACCTTC. The full variable domain, its missing parts supplied by reference TRBV30 and TRBJ1-2, is SQTIHQWPATLVQPVGSPLSLECTVEGTSNPNLYWYRQAAGRGLQLLFYSVGIGQISSEVPQNLSASRPQDRQFILSSKKLLLSDSGFYLCAWSVSGFKGYTFGSGTRLTVV.

This sequence joins TRBV28 and TRBJ1-2, with unresolved D. V was trimmed by 1 base and J by 4 bases, leaving 13 bases between them. CDR3 length: 15 residues. Germline CDR1 and CDR2: MDHEN and SYDVKM. The CDR3 sequence is CASSLYRREAYGYTF. CDR3 DNA sequence: TGTGCCAGCAGTTTATATCGGCGGGAGGCCTATGGCTACACCTTC.

V usage is TRBV9 and J usage is TRBJ2-1; 8 nucleotides align to TRBD2. There are 19 residues in the CDR3. Germline CDR1 SGDLS, CDR2 YYNGEE. J lost 0 bases, V lost 0 bases, and 11 bases had no gene match. The CDR3, as DNA: TGTGCCAGCAGCGTAGATAATAGCGGGGTGGCGAGCTCCTACAATGAGCAGTTCTTC. Translated, it gives CASSVDNSGVASSYNEQFF.

The chain is built from TRBV11-3 and TRBJ1-1, with D possibly matching TRBD1 (5 bases). Looked up from germline, CDR1 is SGHNT and CDR2 is YENEEA. The CDR3 is made up of 15 amino acids. Trimming pared 0 bases from V and 4 bases from J, leaving 12 bases between. The CDR3 sequence is CASSLDGGEGTEAFF. CDR3 nucleotides: TGTGCCAGCAGCTTAGATGGAGGGGAAGGCACTGAAGCTTTCTTT.

The V call is TRBV5-1, the J call TRBJ1-1; possible D gene TRBD1, 5 bases. This CDR3 spans 19 amino acids. Germline CDR1 and CDR2: SGHRS and YFSETQ. Trimming stripped 1 base from V and 0 bases from J, with 22 bases between. Here the CDR3 reads CASSLNSGGFGLMNTEAFF. CDR3 coding DNA: TGCGCCAGCAGCTTGAATAGCGGGGGATTCGGCCTCATGAACACTGAAGCTTTCTTT.